This T cell receptor beta chain emerged from a study of blood T cell repertoires in COVID-19. The ends lost 5 bases at V and 6 bases at J; junction bases unmatched: 3. This CDR3 has 13 amino acids. Notes on this clone: The sample has other DNA sequences that encode this CDR3 too.

Sequenced by immunoSEQ multiplex PCR; TCRdb stores in-frame clones only, minus some. The data contain 150,000 to 200,000 clones, about 77% of them singletons. V gene TRBV12-3 or TRBV12-4 combines with J gene TRBJ1-2, with TRBD1 matching 10 bases. The material sequenced was PBMCs or T cells enriched from blood (not recorded which). This clonotype was obtained from a woman in her fifties or sixties with acute COVID-19. The CDR3 DNA reads as TGTGCCAGCAGTCTTGGGACAGGGGATGGCTACACCTTC. Protein product: CASSLGTGDGYTF.